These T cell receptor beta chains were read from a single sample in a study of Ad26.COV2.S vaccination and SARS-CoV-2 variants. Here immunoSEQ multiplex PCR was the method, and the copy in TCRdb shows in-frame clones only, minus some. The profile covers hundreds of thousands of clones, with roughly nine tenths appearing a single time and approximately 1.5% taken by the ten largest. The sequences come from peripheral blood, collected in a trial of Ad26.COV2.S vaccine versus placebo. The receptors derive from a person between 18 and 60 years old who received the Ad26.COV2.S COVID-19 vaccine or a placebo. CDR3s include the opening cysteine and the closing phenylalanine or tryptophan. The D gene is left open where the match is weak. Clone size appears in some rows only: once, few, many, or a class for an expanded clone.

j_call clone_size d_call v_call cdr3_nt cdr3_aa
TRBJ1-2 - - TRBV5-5 TGTGCCAGCAGCTCGACAGGCCGGAGCGGCTACACCTTC CASSSTGRSGYTF
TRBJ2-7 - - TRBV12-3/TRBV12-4 TGTGCCACCAGTCAAAAGGGGGGTCGCGAGCAGTACTTC CATSQKGGREQYF
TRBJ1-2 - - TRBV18 TGTGCCAGCTCACCAGATTTGCAGGGGCTCGGCTACACCTTC CASSPDLQGLGYTF
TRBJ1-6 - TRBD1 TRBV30 TGTGCCTGGACTTTTTTGGGACAGGGGCCCCAACCCCTCCACTTT CAWTFLGQGPQPLHF
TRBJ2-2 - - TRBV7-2 TGTGCCAGCAGCTTAGGACACGGTGTTAACACCGGGGAGCTGTTTTTT CASSLGHGVNTGELFF
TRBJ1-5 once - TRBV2 TGTGCCAGCAGTGAAGGGGTTCAGCCCCAGCATTTT CASSEGVQPQHF
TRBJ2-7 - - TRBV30 TGTGCCTGGAACGGCCGGACGGCCTCCTACGAGCAGTACTTC CAWNGRTASYEQYF
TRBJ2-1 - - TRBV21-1 TGTGCCAGCAGCATATCCCTACAGGGTTGGGCTGGGAATGAGCAGTTCTTC CASSISLQGWAGNEQFF
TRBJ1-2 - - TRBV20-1 TGCAGTGCTAGCAGGTCAGCCGGCTACACCTTC CSASRSAGYTF
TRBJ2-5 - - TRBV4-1 TGCGCCAGCAGCCAAGACGGGACTTTCCCAAGAGAGACCCAGTACTTC CASSQDGTFPRETQYF
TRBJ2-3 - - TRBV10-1 TGCGCCTCCGGTAAGGAGACAGATACGCAGTATTTT CASGKETDTQYF
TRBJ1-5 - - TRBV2 TGTGCCAGCGCCCGCGATTATAGCAATCAGCCCCAGCATTTT CASARDYSNQPQHF
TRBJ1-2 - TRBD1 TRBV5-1 TGCGCCAGCAGCTTGTCCCCACCAGGACAGGGTAACTATGGCTACACCTTC CASSLSPPGQGNYGYTF
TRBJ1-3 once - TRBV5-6 TGTGCCAGCAGCTTGGGGCAGGGCACAGGAAACACCATATATTTT CASSLGQGTGNTIYF
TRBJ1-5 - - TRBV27 TGTGCCAGCAGTTTATTGTCGAGTAATCAGCCCCAGCATTTT CASSLLSSNQPQHF
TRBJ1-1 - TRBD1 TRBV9 TGTGCCAGCAGCGAACAGGGGAGGAACACTGAAGCTTTCTTT CASSEQGRNTEAFF
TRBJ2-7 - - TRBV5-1 TGCGCCAGCAGCTTGGTCGGAGACGAGCAGTACTTC CASSLVGDEQYF
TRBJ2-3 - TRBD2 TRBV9 TGTGCCAGCAGCGTAGCGGGACTAGCGGGAACCACAGATACGCAGTATTTT CASSVAGLAGTTDTQYF
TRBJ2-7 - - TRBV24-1 TGTGCCACCAGTGATCCCTCGACAGGTTACGAGCAGTACTTC CATSDPSTGYEQYF
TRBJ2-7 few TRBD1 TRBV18 TGTGCCAGCTCAGGGACAGGGACGAACTACGAGCAGTACTTC CASSGTGTNYEQYF
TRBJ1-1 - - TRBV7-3 TGTGCCAGCAGCCAACAGACGAACACTGAAGCTTTCTTT CASSQQTNTEAFF
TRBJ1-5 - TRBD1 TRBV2 TGTGCCAGCGGGGGACAGTTCAATCAGCCCCAGCATTTT CASGGQFNQPQHF
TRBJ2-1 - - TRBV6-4 TGTGCCAGCAGTGACTCGATGCGGGCCTCCTACAATGAGCAGTTCTTC CASSDSMRASYNEQFF
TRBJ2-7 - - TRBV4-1 TGCGCCAGCAGCCAAGGAATAGGCTACGAGCAGTACTTC CASSQGIGYEQYF
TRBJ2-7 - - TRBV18 TGTGCCAGCTCACCACTGGCAGTCATCACCTACGAGCAGTACTTC CASSPLAVITYEQYF
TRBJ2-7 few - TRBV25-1 TGTGCCAGCCGCAGGTTGAGCGAGCAGTACTTC CASRRLSEQYF
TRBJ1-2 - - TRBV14 TGTGCCAGCAGCCAAGATCATAGGGCGGGCGGCTACACCTTC CASSQDHRAGGYTF
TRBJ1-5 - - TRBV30 TGTGCCTGGAGTTGGACAGATAGCAATCAGCCCCAGCATTTT CAWSWTDSNQPQHF
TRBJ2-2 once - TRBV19 TGTGCCAGTAGTAAAGGGGGTGGGACCGGGGAGCTGTTTTTT CASSKGGGTGELFF
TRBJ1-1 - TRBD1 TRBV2 TGTGCCAGCAGTGAAGAGACAGGGATGATTGAAGCTTTCTTT CASSEETGMIEAFF
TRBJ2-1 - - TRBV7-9 TGTGCCAGCAGCTTCCAGGGCAATGAGCAGTTCTTC CASSFQGNEQFF
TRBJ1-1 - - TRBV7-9 TGTGCCAGCAGCTACGAGTCGGCGCACACTGAAGCTTTCTTT CASSYESAHTEAFF
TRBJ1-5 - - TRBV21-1 TGTGCCAGCAGCCCACCTGACAGGGATAGCAATCAGCCCCAGCATTTT CASSPPDRDSNQPQHF
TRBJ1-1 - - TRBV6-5 TGTGCCAGCCGAGTAGGGCCGAACACTGAAGCTTTCTTT CASRVGPNTEAFF
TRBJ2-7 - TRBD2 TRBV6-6 TGTGCCAGCACGACTCCGGGAGGGGATCACGAGCAGTACTTC CASTTPGGDHEQYF
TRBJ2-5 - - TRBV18 TGTGCCAGCTCACCACCGTGGGACACGGGATTATCGGAGACCCAGTACTTC CASSPPWDTGLSETQYF
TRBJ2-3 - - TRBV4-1 TGCGCCAGCAGCCAACAGTCGACGGCAGATACGCAGTATTTT CASSQQSTADTQYF
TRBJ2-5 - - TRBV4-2 TGTGCCAGCCGGAGTCTCAGTGGTGGCGGGACCCAGTACTTC CASRSLSGGGTQYF
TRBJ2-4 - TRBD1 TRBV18 TGTGCCAGCTCACTCGGGACAGGGGCCAACATTCAGTACTTC CASSLGTGANIQYF
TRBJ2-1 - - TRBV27 TGTGCCAGCAGCACAGATAATGAGCAGTTCTTC CASSTDNEQFF
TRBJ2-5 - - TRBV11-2 TGTGCCAGCAGCTTAATAGGGACTCAAGAGACCCAGTACTTC CASSLIGTQETQYF
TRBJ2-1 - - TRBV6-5 TGTGCCAGCAGTAGGGGCCGGACAGAGCAGTTCTTC CASSRGRTEQFF
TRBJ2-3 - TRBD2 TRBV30 TGTGCCTGGACCGTAGCGGGAGGGTTCAGGGATACGCAGTATTTT CAWTVAGGFRDTQYF
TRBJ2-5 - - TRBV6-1 TGTGCCAGCAGTGATCTTCAAACAGGGACCCAGTACTTC CASSDLQTGTQYF
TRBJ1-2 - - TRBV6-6 TGTGCCAGCAGTCCTCAGGGGAACTATGGCTACACCTTC CASSPQGNYGYTF
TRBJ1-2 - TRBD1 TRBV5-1 TGCGCCAGCAGCCCCCGGGACAGGGGATTGCGGAACTATGGCTACACCTTC CASSPRDRGLRNYGYTF
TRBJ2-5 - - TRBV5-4 TGTGCCAGCAGCTTATGGGGGGCGCGGGGAGAGACCCAGTACTTC CASSLWGARGETQYF
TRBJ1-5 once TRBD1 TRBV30 TGTGCCTGGCGAACCCCCGGGACAGAATATCAGCCCCAGCATTTT CAWRTPGTEYQPQHF
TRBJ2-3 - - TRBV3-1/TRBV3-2 TGTGCCAGCAGCCAAGGCAGGGAGGATACGCAGTATTTT CASSQGREDTQYF
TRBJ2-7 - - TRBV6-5 TGTGCCAGCAGTCTTGGACAAGTGGGAGAGCAGTACTTC CASSLGQVGEQYF
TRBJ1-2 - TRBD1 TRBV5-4 TGTGCCAGCAGCCCCGGACAGGCCTATGGCTACACCTTC CASSPGQAYGYTF
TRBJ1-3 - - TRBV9 TGTGCCAGCACCCCTCTCATCAGCGGAAACACCATATATTTT CASTPLISGNTIYF
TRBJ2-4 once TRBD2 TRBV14 TGTGCCAGCAGCCAAGAGATTAGCGGGAAAGCCAAAAACATTCAGTACTTC CASSQEISGKAKNIQYF
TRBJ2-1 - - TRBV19 TGTGCCAGTAGTTCAGGACCACACTCCTACAATGAGCAGTTCTTC CASSSGPHSYNEQFF
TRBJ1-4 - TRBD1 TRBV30 TGTGCCTGGAGCCAGACAGGGTCTTTTGGTGAAAAACTGTTTTTT CAWSQTGSFGEKLFF